Presented here are 18 T cell receptor beta chains from one specimen sequenced in a study of HIV-infected patients and healthy controls. MiXCR was run by TCRdb on the 5' RACE reads, yielding one entry per CDR3 protein. The table includes tens of thousands of distinct CDR3 sequences, roughly 21% detected once. Source material: CD4+ T cells from blood. These receptors were obtained from a human donor in good health.

The chain has TRBV11-2 and TRBJ2-1, with D hard to call. CDR1 is SGHAT, CDR2 FQNNGV, per germline. The CDR3 runs to 12 residues. Trimming stripped 3 bases from V and 10 bases from J, with 10 bases between. CDR3 in amino acids: CASSLLDREQFF. The CDR3 DNA follows: TGTGCCAGCAGCTTGCTGGATCGGGAGCAGTTCTTC.

For this clonotype: This may come from a read error, since a much larger clone is one base off. The chain has TRBV4-2 and TRBJ2-1, with 9 bases fitting TRBD1. The CDR3 has 15 amino acids. Germline assignment: CDR1 LGHNA and CDR2 YNFKEQ. Losses at the gene ends were 1 base for V and 9 bases for J; bases not matched to a gene: 7. The CDR3 region has the DNA TGTGCCAGCAGCCAAGGGACAGGGGTATATCCTGAGCAGTTCTTC. Its protein is CASSQGTGVYPEQFF.

The genes are TRBV5-4 and TRBJ2-4; D not certain. Germline V gene sequence: CDR1 SGHNT, CDR2 YYREEE (reference sequence). The V end lost 2 bases, the J end lost 5 bases, and 11 bases lay between the germline ends. This CDR3 comprises 14 residues. The CDR3 spells CASSFGFAENIQYF. Written as DNA, the CDR3 is TGTGCCAGCAGCTTTGGGTTTGCAGAAAACATTCAGTACTTC.

This clonotype was found many times. CDR3 nucleotide sequence: TGTGCCAGCAGTGAAGCGCTGGGCAACAGGGTGGGGCACGAGCAGTACTTC. It codes for CASSEALGNRVGHEQYF. The rearrangement uses TRBV2 and TRBJ2-7; D possibly corresponds to TRBD1 (6 bases). The CDR3 is 17 residues long. V was cut by 0 bases and J by 5 bases, with 20 bases left in between. From germline, CDR1 is SNHLY and CDR2 FYNNEI.

This clonotype was seen a few times. Given a much more abundant clone one base away, this may be a read error. CDR3 in amino acids: CASSPPLREGPNGQFF. The CDR3 nucleotides are TGTGCCAGCAGTCCCCCTCTCCGGGAGGGCCCGAATGGGCAGTTCTTC. The chain carries TRBV7-8 and TRBJ2-1; 8 bases line up with TRBD2. This CDR3 region has 16 residues. CDR1 is SGHVS and CDR2 is FQNEAQ in the germline V gene.

This clonotype was observed a few times. V usage is TRBV6-2 or TRBV6-3 and J usage is TRBJ1-1; no firm D call. Trimming left V 8 bases short and J 1 base short, with 14 bases between. The CDR3 is 14 amino acids. Germline-derived CDR1 and CDR2 are MNHEY and SVGEGT. In DNA, the CDR3 is TGTGCCAGCGGACTAGTAACGGGGAACACTGAAGCTTTCTTT. This gives the protein CASGLVTGNTEAFF.

As for this clonotype: A much more abundant neighbour one base away suggests this may be a read error. J is TRBJ1-2 and V is TRBV12-3 or TRBV12-4; TRBD1 aligns across 10 bases. V trimming: 8 bases; J trimming: 0 bases; junction bases outside the gene matches: 6. CDR3 length: 15 amino acids. The DNA of the CDR3 is TGTGCCAGCGGCTCAGGGACAGGGGCTAACTATGGCTACACCTTC. Residues: CASGSGTGANYGYTF.

The J gene is TRBJ1-3, the V gene TRBV30; D remains unclear. This CDR3 comprises 13 residues. CDR1 and CDR2 (germline): GTSNPN, SVGIG (reference sequence). Between the trimmed V and J ends, which lost 8 bases and 4 bases, there was a span of 15 bases. The CDR3: CAGNTVLGNTIYF. The CDR3 DNA sequence: TGTGCCGGAAATACAGTATTAGGAAACACCATATATTTT.

At least ten counts were recorded for this clonotype. This chain connects TRBV2 to TRBJ2-5; D uncertain. This CDR3 is built from 13 residues. V was pared by 1 base and J by 7 bases, with 10 bases between. CDR1 and CDR2 (germline): SNHLY, FYNNEI. In DNA form, the CDR3 reads TGTGCCAGCAGTGAAGAGGGTGTTTCGACCCAGTACTTC. Its protein product is CASSEEGVSTQYF. Full variable domain (outside the CDR3, taken from reference TRBV2 and TRBJ2-5): EPEVTQTPSHQVTQMGQEVILRCVPISNHLYFYWYRQILGQKVEFLVSFYNNEISEKSEIFDDQFSVERPDGSNFTLKIRSTKLEDSAMYFCASSEEGVSTQYFGPGTRLLVL.

This clonotype showed up many times. This chain joins TRBV5-1 and TRBJ2-5; D ambiguous. Trimming cost V 0 bases and J 5 bases, with 11 bases left between them. The CDR3 is 14 residues long. Looked up from germline, CDR1 is SGHRS and CDR2 is YFSETQ. CDR3 in DNA: TGCGCCAGCAGCTTGGAAGGCACTCGTGAGACCCAGTACTTC. Its translation: CASSLEGTRETQYF.

V usage is TRBV3-1 and J usage is TRBJ1-2; TRBD1 might be the D (6 bases). V lost 5 bases, J lost 6 bases, and 19 bases lay in between. Germline values: CDR1 LGHDT, CDR2 YNNKEL (reference sequence). This CDR3 is built from 15 residues. The DNA of the CDR3 is TGTGCCAGCAGCTACCCGTGGGGGGCTGAAAATGGCTACACCTTC. It is translated as CASSYPWGAENGYTF.

This clonotype was observed a few times. The chain recombines TRBV19 with TRBJ2-3, with TRBD2 identical over 8 bases. V lost 1 base and J lost 5; bases outside the gene matches: 8. The germline gives CDR1 LNHDA, CDR2 SQIVND (reference sequence). The CDR3 has 16 amino acids. The CDR3 loop is CASSIGPAGVKDTQYF. CDR3 bases: TGTGCCAGTAGTATAGGGCCAGCGGGAGTTAAAGATACGCAGTATTTT.

This clonotype was counted a few times. J is TRBJ1-1 and V is TRBV3-1; 8 bases map to TRBD1. CDR3 length: 15 amino acids. Germline CDR1 reads LGHDT; CDR2 reads YNNKEL (reference sequence). V lost 4 bases to trimming and J lost 2 bases; unmatched junction nucleotides: 6. The CDR3 here is CASSPWAGGNTEAFF. The CDR3 DNA sequence: TGTGCCAGCAGCCCTTGGGCAGGGGGCAACACTGAAGCTTTCTTT.

This clonotype was seen only once. Just one base apart from a much larger clone, this may be a read error. This sequence joins TRBV11-2 and TRBJ2-6; D ambiguous. The CDR3 has 17 amino acids. Germline V gives CDR1 SGHAT, CDR2 FQNNGV. CDR3 coding DNA: TGTGCCAGCAGCTTAGGGTTCCGTCCCTCTGGGGTCAACGTCCTGACTTTC. Translation: CASSLGFRPSGVNVLTF.

The chain is built from TRBV3-1 and TRBJ1-5; unclear D gene. Germline lookup yields CDR1 LGHDT and CDR2 YNNKEL (reference sequence). The germline V and J ends were trimmed by 3 bases and 5 bases, with 8 bases remaining between them. CDR3 size: 13 residues. CDR3 bases: TGTGCCAGCAGCCAGGGGTCAGATCAGCCCCAGCATTTT. This codes for CASSQGSDQPQHF.

The V and J genes are TRBV20-1 and TRBJ1-1; 7 bases line up with TRBD1. CDR1 and CDR2 from the germline V gene are DFQATT and SNEGSKA (reference sequence). V was clipped by 1 base and J by 4 bases; unmatched bases: 3. There are 13 residues in the CDR3. The CDR3 here is CSARARGITEAFF. CDR3 coding DNA: TGCAGTGCTAGAGCCAGGGGGATCACTGAAGCTTTCTTT.

This clonotype was recorded a few times. The chain combines TRBV9 with TRBJ2-7; a weak D match, TRBD2 (5 bases). The V and J ends lost 5 bases and 1 base respectively, with 10 bases between them. This CDR3 spans 13 amino acids. CDR1 is SGDLS, CDR2 YYNGEE, per germline. The CDR3 nucleotides are TGTGCCAGCAGTAAAGGAGGATCCTACGAGCAGTACTTC. It codes for CASSKGGSYEQYF.

In this sample, this clonotype turned up many times. The chain joins TRBV5-1 to TRBJ1-2; D call uncertain. Between the trimmed V and J ends, which lost 0 bases and 2 bases, there was a span of 8 bases. This CDR3 has 14 residues. Germline CDR1 reads SGHRS; CDR2 reads YFSETQ. As DNA, the CDR3 is TGCGCCAGCAGCTTGGACGGACCCAACTATGGCTACACCTTC. As protein: CASSLDGPNYGYTF.